This entry describes one T cell receptor (beta chain). Its antigen is not known. This entry is derived from a study of T cell responses to AZD1222 COVID-19 vaccine. Whole-study results and caveats: Only 5 or 6 people who got AZD1222 tested seropositive at baseline. No day 14 peak samples; only post-peak repertoires were characterized. Donors were chiefly white British, with a greater number of females, and clonal diversity was perhaps underestimated.

The assay was immunoSEQ multiplex PCR, and TCRdb's table has in-frame clones only and misses some. The top ten clones hold around a third of a sample with around 25,000 clones, about nine tenths of them seen once. The starting material was peripheral blood, obtained 28 days after the second AZD1222 dose. The receptor was derived from an adult who received the AZD1222 COVID-19 vaccine.

The CDR3 region is CASSRTGSSYEQYF. The DNA for the CDR3 is TGTGCCAGCAGCCGGACAGGGAGTTCCTACGAGCAGTACTTC. This rearrangement joins TRBV7-9 to TRBJ2-7; TRBD1 matches at 8 bases. Per the germline V gene, CDR1 is SEHNR and CDR2 is FQNEAQ (reference sequence). The ends lost 5 bases at V and 1 base at J; junction bases unmatched: 4. The CDR3 has 14 residues.